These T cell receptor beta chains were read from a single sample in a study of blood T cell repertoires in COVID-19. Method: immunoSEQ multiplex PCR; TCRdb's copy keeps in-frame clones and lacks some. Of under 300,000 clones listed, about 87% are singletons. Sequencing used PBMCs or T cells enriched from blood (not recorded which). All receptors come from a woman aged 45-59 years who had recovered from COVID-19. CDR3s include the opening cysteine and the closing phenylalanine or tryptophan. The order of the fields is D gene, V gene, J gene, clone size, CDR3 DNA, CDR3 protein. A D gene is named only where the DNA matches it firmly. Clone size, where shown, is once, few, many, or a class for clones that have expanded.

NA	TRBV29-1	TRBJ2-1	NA	TGCAGCGTCCGAAACCTTGGGGGGAGTGACAATGAGCAGTTCTTC	CSVRNLGGSDNEQFF
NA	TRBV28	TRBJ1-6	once	TGTGCCAGCTTCCCAGGGACCTATAATTCACCCCTCCACTTT	CASFPGTYNSPLHF
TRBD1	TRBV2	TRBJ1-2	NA	TGTGCCAGCAGAAAAACAGGGGACTATGGCTACACCTTC	CASRKTGDYGYTF
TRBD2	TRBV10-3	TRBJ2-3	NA	TGTGCCATCAGTCCCCAAGCGGGAGGGGGGGATACGCAGTATTTT	CAISPQAGGGDTQYF
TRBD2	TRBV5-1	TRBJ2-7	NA	TGCGCCAGCAGCTCAACCTTAGCGGGAGGTTTGGGTTACGAGCAGTACTTC	CASSSTLAGGLGYEQYF
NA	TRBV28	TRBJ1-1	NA	TGTGCCAGCTCTAACACCGGGGGGGAAGGGGACACTGAAGCTTTCTTT	CASSNTGGEGDTEAFF
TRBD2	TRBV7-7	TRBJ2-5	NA	TGTGCTAGCAGCTCCTCTCCGGGACTAGCGCCGCGGGAGACCCAGTACTTC	CASSSSPGLAPRETQYF
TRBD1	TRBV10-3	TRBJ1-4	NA	TGTGCCATCAGTGAGAACAGGGGATCTAATGAAAAACTGTTTTTT	CAISENRGSNEKLFF
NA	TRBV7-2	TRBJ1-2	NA	TGTGCCAGCGGGCCAAGCTTAGGGGCACCTAACTACACCTTC	CASGPSLGAPNYTF
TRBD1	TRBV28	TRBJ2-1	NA	TGTGCCAGCAGTTCGCCGGGACAGGCTTCATACAATGAGCAGTTCTTC	CASSSPGQASYNEQFF
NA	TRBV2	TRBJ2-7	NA	TGTGCCAGCAGTGATCAGACACCCCCCTACGAGCAGTACTTC	CASSDQTPPYEQYF
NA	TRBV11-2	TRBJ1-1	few	TGTGCCAGCAGCTTAGATCGAGGGCAGGAAGCTTTCTTT	CASSLDRGQEAFF
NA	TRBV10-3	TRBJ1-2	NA	TGTGCCATCAGTGAGGACAGAACTAACTATGGCTACACCTTC	CAISEDRTNYGYTF
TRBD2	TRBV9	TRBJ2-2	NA	TGTGCCAGCGGACTAGCGGGAACCGGGGAGCTGTTTTTT	CASGLAGTGELFF
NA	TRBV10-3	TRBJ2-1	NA	TGTGCCATCAGTGAGTCGTGGGAGTGGTACAATGAGCAGTTCTTC	CAISESWEWYNEQFF
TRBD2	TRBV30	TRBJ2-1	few	TGTGCCTGGAGTCCGACTAGCGGGTCCTACAATGAGCAGTTCTTC	CAWSPTSGSYNEQFF
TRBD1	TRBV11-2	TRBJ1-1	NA	TGTGCCAGCAAGCAACAGGGGGCGAAGAACACTGAAGCTTTCTTT	CASKQQGAKNTEAFF
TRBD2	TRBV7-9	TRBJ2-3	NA	TGTGCCAGCAGGCCACTAGCGGGAGGAAGGAGAAGCACAGATACGCAGTATTTT	CASRPLAGGRRSTDTQYF
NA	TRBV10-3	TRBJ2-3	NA	TGTGCCATCAGTGATAGCGCCACTAGCACAGATACGCAGTATTTT	CAISDSATSTDTQYF
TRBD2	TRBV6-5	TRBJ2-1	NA	TGTGCCACCTCAACGACTAGCGGGAGTTCGAATGAGCAGTTCTTC	CATSTTSGSSNEQFF
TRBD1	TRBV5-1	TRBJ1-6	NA	TGCGCCAGCAGCCAAGGACAGGGAGACTCACCCCTCCACTTT	CASSQGQGDSPLHF
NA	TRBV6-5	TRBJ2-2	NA	TGTGCCAGCAGTACCCGGTCCGGGGAGCTGTTTTTT	CASSTRSGELFF
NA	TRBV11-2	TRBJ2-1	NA	TGTGCCAGCAGCTTTGAGGCAAAGCAGTTCTTC	CASSFEAKQFF
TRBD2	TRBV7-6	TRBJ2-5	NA	TGTGCCAGCAGCTTAGGCCCGACTAGCGGGAGGGGGGAGACCCAGTACTTC	CASSLGPTSGRGETQYF
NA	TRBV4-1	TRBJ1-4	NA	TGCGCCAGCAGCCAAGTTCATGGGGGCGCGGTGAATGAAAAACTGTTTTTT	CASSQVHGGAVNEKLFF
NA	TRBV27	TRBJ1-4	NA	TGTGCCAGCAGTTTAGTCGGGGGTAATGAAAAACTGTTTTTT	CASSLVGGNEKLFF
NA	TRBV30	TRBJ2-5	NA	TGTGCCTGGAGCCTAGGATTTGCGGTCCAAGAGACCCAGTACTTC	CAWSLGFAVQETQYF
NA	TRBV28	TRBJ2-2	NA	TGTGCCAGCAGTTACATCGGGGCAGGGGCCCCGGCCGGGGAGCTGTTTTTT	CASSYIGAGAPAGELFF
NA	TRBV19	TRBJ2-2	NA	TGTGCCAGCAGCCGGGAACTAGGGAGTCCCGGGGAGCTGTTTTTT	CASSRELGSPGELFF
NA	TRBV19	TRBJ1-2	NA	TGTGCCAGTAGTATTAAGGATTCGGCAGGGGTTAACTATGGCTACACCTTC	CASSIKDSAGVNYGYTF
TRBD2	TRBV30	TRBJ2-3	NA	TGTGCCTGGAGTGCCGATCGACTAGCGGGCACAGATACGCAGTATTTT	CAWSADRLAGTDTQYF
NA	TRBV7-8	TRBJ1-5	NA	TGTGCCAGCAGCTTAAGCTTCCGGGGTCTCAATCAGCCCCAGCATTTT	CASSLSFRGLNQPQHF
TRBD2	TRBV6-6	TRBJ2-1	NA	TGTGCCAGCAGTCAATTAGCGGGAGGAAGTAACAATGAGCAGTTCTTC	CASSQLAGGSNNEQFF
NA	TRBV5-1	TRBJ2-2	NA	TGCGCCAGCAGCCCACAGTCGGCAGCCAACACCGGGGAGCTGTTTTTT	CASSPQSAANTGELFF
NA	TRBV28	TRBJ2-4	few	TGTGCCAGCAGTTTATTATCTCCCCAAAACATTCAGTACTTC	CASSLLSPQNIQYF
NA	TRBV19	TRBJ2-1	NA	TGTACCACCACAAGCGGCAATGAGCAGTTCTTC	CTTTSGNEQFF
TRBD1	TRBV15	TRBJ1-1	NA	TGTGCCACCAGCAGAGTGACAGGGGCCACTGAAGCTTTCTTT	CATSRVTGATEAFF
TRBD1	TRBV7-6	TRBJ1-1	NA	TGTGCCAGCAGCCCTGGGGACAGGGGGCGGGAAACTGAAGCTTTCTTT	CASSPGDRGRETEAFF
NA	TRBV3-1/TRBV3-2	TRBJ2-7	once	TGTGCCAGCAGCCTTCAAGGGGGGGGACCCTACGAGCAGTACTTC	CASSLQGGGPYEQYF
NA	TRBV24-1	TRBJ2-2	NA	TGTGCCACCAGAGGTCCGGGCGGAGGGGCCAACACCGGGGAGCTGTTTTTT	CATRGPGGGANTGELFF
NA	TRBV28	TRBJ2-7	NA	TGTGCCAGCAGTCAGAGTGTCGGGTGGGCCTACGAGCAGTACTTC	CASSQSVGWAYEQYF
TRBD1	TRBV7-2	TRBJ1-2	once	TGTGCCAGCAGCTTAGCGTCTCGGGACAGGGTCCTTAACTATGGCTACACCTTC	CASSLASRDRVLNYGYTF
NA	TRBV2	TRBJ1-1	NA	TGTGCCAGCAGTGACACCGGGGTGCGCACTGAAGCTTTCTTT	CASSDTGVRTEAFF
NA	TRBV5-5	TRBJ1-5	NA	TGTGCCAGCAGCTCAGGGGAGGGGGGTAGAAGCAATCAGCCCCAGCATTTT	CASSSGEGGRSNQPQHF
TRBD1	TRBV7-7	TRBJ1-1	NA	TGTGCTAGCAGCTTAACAGGGGAGACTGAAGCTTTCTTT	CASSLTGETEAFF
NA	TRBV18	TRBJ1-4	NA	TGTGCCACCCCGGGGGGGAATGAAAAACTGTTTTTT	CATPGGNEKLFF
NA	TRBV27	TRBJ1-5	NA	TGTGCCAGCAGTTCGCTCGGGACGGGGGAGCCCCAGCATTTT	CASSSLGTGEPQHF
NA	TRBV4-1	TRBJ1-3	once	TGCGCCAGCAGCCAAGATGCGTCGATCTCTGGAAACACCATATATTTT	CASSQDASISGNTIYF
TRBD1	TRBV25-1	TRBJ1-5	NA	TGTGCCAGCAGTCCCCGAGGGGGCTTCGGCAATCAGCCCCAGCATTTT	CASSPRGGFGNQPQHF